The 4 T cell receptor beta chains reported below all come from one sample, sequenced in a study of blood T cell repertoires in COVID-19. The repertoire was sequenced with immunoSEQ multiplex PCR; TCRdb's copy has only in-frame clones and lacks some. In the table there are over 150,000 clones, 65% to 80% of which are singletons. Sequences were obtained from peripheral blood. Receptors were obtained from a man in his fifties or sixties with acute or convalescent COVID-19.

J is TRBJ2-3 and V is TRBV29-1, with 12 nucleotides matching TRBD2. The CDR3 extends over 15 amino acids. Trimming took 4 bases from V and 0 from J; bases not matched to a gene: 2. Looked up from germline, CDR1 is SQVTM and CDR2 is ANQGSEA. The CDR3 DNA sequence: TGCAGCGTTGCAGGACTAGCGGGGAGCACAGATACGCAGTATTTT. Translated, it gives CSVAGLAGSTDTQYF.

The J gene is TRBJ1-1, the V gene TRBV7-9; TRBD1 agrees at 8 bases. Losses at the gene ends were 5 bases for V and 5 bases for J; bases not matched to a gene: 4. Germline CDR1 reads SEHNR; CDR2 reads FQNEAQ (reference sequence). The CDR3 runs to 13 residues. DNA for the CDR3: TGTGCCAGCAGCCTGGGACAGGTTACTGAAGCTTTCTTT. This codes for CASSLGQVTEAFF.

The rearrangement uses TRBV5-6 and TRBJ2-1, with 8 bases fitting TRBD2. This CDR3 is built from 16 residues. The germline V gene encodes CDR1 SGHDT and CDR2 YYEEEE. With V trimmed by 2 bases and J by 0 bases, 4 bases remained unmatched. CDR3 protein: CASSFSGTSSYNEQFF. The DNA for the CDR3 is TGTGCCAGCAGCTTCTCCGGGACTAGCTCCTACAATGAGCAGTTCTTC.

This clone was seen once. V and J are TRBV6-5 and TRBJ1-1; D may be TRBD1 (6 bases). The germline gives CDR1 MNHEY, CDR2 SVGAGI. Trimming took off 5 bases at V and 4 bases at J, with 14 bases between the two ends. CDR3 length equals 14 residues. CDR3 region: CASSQIQGGTEAFF. DNA for the CDR3: TGTGCCAGCAGTCAGATACAGGGCGGCACTGAAGCTTTCTTT.